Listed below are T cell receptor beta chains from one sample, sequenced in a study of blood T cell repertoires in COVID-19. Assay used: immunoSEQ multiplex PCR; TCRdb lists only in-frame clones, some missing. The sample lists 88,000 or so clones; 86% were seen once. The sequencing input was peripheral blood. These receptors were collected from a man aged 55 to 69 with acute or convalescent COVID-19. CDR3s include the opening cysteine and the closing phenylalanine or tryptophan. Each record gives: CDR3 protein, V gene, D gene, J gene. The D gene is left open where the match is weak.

CDR3 protein: CASSQGAGFLGGKLFF
V gene: TRBV4-1
D gene: .
J gene: TRBJ1-4

CDR3 protein: CASGRLSGNTIYF
V gene: TRBV12-3/TRBV12-4
D gene: .
J gene: TRBJ1-3

CDR3 protein: CASSLNGANQPQHF
V gene: TRBV5-4
D gene: .
J gene: TRBJ1-5

CDR3 protein: CASSLAGGNGYTF
V gene: TRBV5-1
D gene: .
J gene: TRBJ1-2

CDR3 protein: CASSRLSSGNTIYF
V gene: TRBV6-5
D gene: .
J gene: TRBJ1-3

CDR3 protein: CASSIGQGTQYF
V gene: TRBV19
D gene: .
J gene: TRBJ2-5

CDR3 protein: CASSPPYRWEQFF
V gene: TRBV11-2
D gene: .
J gene: TRBJ2-1

CDR3 protein: CASSQAWLIAGMADTQYF
V gene: TRBV16
D gene: TRBD2
J gene: TRBJ2-3

CDR3 protein: CASSGTSGNEQFF
V gene: TRBV12-3/TRBV12-4
D gene: TRBD2
J gene: TRBJ2-1

CDR3 protein: CSASQSRDTEAFF
V gene: TRBV20-1
D gene: .
J gene: TRBJ1-1

CDR3 protein: CASSEVAGLNSPLHF
V gene: TRBV5-1
D gene: .
J gene: TRBJ1-6

CDR3 protein: CAWSVLRGARYGYTF
V gene: TRBV30
D gene: .
J gene: TRBJ1-2